This T cell receptor beta chain came from a study of cytomegalovirus exposure and HLA in healthy donors. The PCR had 60 Vbeta and 13 Jbeta primers. Original methodology: Some 80 million unique TCR beta chains, roughly 10 million shared, were counted in a later analysis. Assay: immunoSEQ multiplex PCR; the TCRdb copy retains only in-frame clones and omits some. The V and J calls and the clone size are those of that table, but D and trimming were determined from the DNA. This sample carries 90,000 to 95,000 clones, just under 80% of them seen once, and the ten largest clones take 4.4%. This CDR3 region has 11 residues. Germline V gene lookup returns CDR1 MDHEN and CDR2 SYDVKM. V was pared by 5 bases and J by 12 bases, with 11 bases between.

This TCR was sampled from a male donor in good health and CMV-seropositive. This chain uses TRBV28 with TRBJ2-1; unclear D gene. Sequencing input: PBMCs. CDR3 loop: CASSPGGRQFF. The CDR3, as DNA: TGTGCCAGCAGTCCTGGTGGGCGGCAGTTCTTC.